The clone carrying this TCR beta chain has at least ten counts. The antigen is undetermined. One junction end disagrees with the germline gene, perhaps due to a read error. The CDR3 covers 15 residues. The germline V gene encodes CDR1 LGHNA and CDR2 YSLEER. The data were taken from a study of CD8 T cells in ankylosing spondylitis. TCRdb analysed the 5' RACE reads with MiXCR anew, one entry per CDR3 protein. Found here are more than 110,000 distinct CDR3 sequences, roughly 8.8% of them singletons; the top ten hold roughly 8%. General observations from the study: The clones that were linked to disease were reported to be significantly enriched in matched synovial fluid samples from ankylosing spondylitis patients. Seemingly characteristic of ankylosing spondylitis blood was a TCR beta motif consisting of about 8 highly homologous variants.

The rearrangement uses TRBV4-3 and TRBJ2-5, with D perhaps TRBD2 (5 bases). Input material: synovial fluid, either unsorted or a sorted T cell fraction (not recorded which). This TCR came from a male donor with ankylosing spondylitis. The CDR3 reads CASSQGETHQETQYF. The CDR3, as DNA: TGCGCCAGCAGCCAAGGGGAGACTCACCAGGAGACCCAGTACTTC.